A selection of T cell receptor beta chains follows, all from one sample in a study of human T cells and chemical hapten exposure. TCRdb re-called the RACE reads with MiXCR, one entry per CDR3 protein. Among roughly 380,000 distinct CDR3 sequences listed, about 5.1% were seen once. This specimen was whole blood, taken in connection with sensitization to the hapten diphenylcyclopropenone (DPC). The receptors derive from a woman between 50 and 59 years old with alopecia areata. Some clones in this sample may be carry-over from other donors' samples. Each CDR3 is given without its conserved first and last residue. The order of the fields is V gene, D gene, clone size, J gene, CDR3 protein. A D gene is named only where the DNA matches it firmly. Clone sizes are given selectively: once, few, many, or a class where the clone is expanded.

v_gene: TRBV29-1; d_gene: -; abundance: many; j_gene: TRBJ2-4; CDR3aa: SVEEARATAKNIQY
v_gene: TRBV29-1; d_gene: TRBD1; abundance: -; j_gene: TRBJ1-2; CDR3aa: SVEWDRGQGGYT
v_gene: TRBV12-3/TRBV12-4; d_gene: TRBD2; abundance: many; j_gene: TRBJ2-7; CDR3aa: ASSRTGTTSYEQY
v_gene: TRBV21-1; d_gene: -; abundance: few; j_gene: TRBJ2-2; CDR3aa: ASSPRDPPEAGELF
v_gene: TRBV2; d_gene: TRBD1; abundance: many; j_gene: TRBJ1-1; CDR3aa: ASRLTGASTEAF
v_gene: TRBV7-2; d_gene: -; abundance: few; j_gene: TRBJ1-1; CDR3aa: ASSLARQNTEAF
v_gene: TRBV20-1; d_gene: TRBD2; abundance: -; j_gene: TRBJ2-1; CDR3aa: SASGTSGNNEQF
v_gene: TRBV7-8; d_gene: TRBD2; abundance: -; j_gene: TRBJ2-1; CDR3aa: ASSLFSRGTAYNEQF
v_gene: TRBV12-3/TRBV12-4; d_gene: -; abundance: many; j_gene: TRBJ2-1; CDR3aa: ASSLVGLAEQF
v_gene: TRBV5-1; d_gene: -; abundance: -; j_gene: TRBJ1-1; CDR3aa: ASSPDRGRGEAF
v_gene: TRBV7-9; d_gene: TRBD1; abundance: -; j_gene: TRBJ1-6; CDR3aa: ASSSGTGGNSPLH
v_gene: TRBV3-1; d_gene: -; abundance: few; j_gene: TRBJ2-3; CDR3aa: ASSQGFVDTQY
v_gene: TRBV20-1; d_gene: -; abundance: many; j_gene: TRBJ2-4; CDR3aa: SASGSGGKNIQY
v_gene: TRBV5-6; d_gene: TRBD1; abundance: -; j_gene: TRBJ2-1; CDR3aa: ASSLESGGSLYNEQF
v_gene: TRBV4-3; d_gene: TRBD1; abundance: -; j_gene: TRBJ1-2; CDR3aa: ASSHGQGAGYT
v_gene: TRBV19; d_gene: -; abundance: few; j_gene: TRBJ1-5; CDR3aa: ASSIAPGTVEPQH
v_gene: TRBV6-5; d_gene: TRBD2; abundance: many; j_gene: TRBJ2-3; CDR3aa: ASSYSREGTDTQY
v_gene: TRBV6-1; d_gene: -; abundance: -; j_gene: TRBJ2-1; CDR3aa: ASSESYNEQF
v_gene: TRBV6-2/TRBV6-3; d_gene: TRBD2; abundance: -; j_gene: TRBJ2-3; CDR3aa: ASSYPTSGATDTQY
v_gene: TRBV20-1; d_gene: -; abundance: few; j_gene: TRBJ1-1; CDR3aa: SARDFPGEETEAF
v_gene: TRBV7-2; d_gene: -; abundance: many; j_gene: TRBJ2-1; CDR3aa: ASSLGQGIRNEQF
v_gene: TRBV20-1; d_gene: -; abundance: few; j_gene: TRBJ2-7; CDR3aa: SARVTARPFYEQY
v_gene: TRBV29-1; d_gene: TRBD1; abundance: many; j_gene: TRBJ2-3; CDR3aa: SVEGTGPDTQY
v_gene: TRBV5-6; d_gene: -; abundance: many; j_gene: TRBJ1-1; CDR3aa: ASRPGSMNTEAF
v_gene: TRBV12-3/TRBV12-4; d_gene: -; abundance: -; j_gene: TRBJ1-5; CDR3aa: ASSLEPSNQPQH
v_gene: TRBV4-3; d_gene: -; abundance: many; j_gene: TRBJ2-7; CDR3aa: ASSQDSSSSYEQY
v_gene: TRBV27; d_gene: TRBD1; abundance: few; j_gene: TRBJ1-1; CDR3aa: ASSLGTGVGTEAF
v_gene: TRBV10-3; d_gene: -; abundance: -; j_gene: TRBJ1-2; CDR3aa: AISVDGRNGYT
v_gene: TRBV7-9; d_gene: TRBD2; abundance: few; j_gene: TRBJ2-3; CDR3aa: ASSPTSGAHTDTQY
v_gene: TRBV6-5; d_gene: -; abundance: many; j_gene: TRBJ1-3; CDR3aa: ASSSGTSGNTIY
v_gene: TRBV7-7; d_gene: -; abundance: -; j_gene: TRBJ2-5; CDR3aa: ASSLVARETQY
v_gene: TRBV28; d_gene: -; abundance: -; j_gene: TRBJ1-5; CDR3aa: ASSLPPRGFEQPQH